The T cell receptor beta chain under discussion was sequenced for a study of PD-L1 blockade in urothelial cancer. Noted time point: pretreatment peripheral blood. Each patient presented with locally advanced or metastatic urothelial carcinoma. V gave up 0 bases and J gave up 3 bases, with 15 bases separating them. The V gene's germline CDR1 is SQVTM and CDR2 ANQGSEA. This CDR3 region has 15 residues. Generated by immunoSEQ multiplex PCR, the TCRdb table keeps only in-frame clones and is missing some. The sample lists approximately 90,000 clones, about 84% seen once, with approximately 15% in the top ten. About this clone itself: Its cognate antigen is unknown.

Broader study findings: Tumor-linked clones in blood grew more by 3 weeks in durable-benefit patients.

This chain joins TRBV29-1 and TRBJ2-7; D might be TRBD2 (5 bases). The TCR comes from a man aged 60 to 69 with urothelial cancer. The sequencing here drew on PBMCs, taken around atezolizumab (anti-PD-L1) treatment. In DNA form, the CDR3 reads TGCAGCGTTGAAGATGACGGGAACCCCTTCTACGAGCAGTACTTC. Translation gives CSVEDDGNPFYEQYF.